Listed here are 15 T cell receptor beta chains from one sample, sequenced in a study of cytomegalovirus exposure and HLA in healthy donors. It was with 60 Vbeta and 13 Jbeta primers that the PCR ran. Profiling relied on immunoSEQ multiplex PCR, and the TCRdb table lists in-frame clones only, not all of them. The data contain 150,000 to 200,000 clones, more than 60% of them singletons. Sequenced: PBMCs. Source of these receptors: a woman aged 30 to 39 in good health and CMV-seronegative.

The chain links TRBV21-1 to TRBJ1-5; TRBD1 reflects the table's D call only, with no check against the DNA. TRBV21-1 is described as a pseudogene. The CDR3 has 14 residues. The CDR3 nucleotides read TGTGCCAGCAGCGCGGGACAGATCAATCAGCCCCAGCATTTT. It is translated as CASSAGQINQPQHF.

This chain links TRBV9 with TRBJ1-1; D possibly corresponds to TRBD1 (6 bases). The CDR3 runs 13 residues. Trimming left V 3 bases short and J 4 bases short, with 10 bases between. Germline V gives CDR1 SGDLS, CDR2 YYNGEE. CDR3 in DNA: TGTGCCAGCAGCGCGGACAGTTTCACTGAAGCTTTCTTT. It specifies CASSADSFTEAFF.

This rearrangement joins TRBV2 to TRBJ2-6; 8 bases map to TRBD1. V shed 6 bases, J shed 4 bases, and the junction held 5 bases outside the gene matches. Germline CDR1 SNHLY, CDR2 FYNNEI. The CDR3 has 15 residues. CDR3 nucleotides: TGTGCCAGCAGAGAGACAGGGGCAGGGGCCAACGTCCTGACTTTC. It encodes CASRETGAGANVLTF.

CDR3 region: CASSSYTEAFF. The CDR3 DNA reads TGTGCCAGCAGCTCTTACACTGAAGCTTTCTTT. V usage is TRBV5-6 and J usage is TRBJ1-1; D gene unclear. Germline assignment: CDR1 SGHDT and CDR2 YYEEEE. There are 11 residues in the CDR3. Trimming left V 3 bases short and J 3 bases short, with 3 bases between.

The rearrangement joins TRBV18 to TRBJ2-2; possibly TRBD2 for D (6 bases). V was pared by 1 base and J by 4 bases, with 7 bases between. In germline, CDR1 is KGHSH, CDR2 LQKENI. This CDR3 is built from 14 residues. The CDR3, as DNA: TGTGCCAGCTCACCACTCGGGGGCACCGGGGAGCTGTTTTTT. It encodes CASSPLGGTGELFF.

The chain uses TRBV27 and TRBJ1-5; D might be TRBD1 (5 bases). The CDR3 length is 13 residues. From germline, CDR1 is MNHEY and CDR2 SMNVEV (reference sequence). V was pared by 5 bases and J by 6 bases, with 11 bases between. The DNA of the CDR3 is TGTGCCAGCAGTCCGGGACTTGGTCAGCCCCAGCATTTT. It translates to CASSPGLGQPQHF.

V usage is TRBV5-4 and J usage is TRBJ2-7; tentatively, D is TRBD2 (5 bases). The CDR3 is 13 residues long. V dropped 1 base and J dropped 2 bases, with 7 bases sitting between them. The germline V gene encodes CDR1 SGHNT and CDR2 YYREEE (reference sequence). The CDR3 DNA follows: TGTGCCAGCAGCTTGCGGGGTGCCTACGAGCAGTACTTC. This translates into CASSLRGAYEQYF.

In nucleotides, the CDR3 is TGTGCCAGCAGTTATACGAACACCGGGGAGCTGTTTTTT. Translating it yields CASSYTNTGELFF. The V and J genes are TRBV6-5 and TRBJ2-2; D is unclear. In germline, CDR1 is MNHEY, CDR2 SVGAGI. There are 13 residues in the CDR3. The V and J ends lost 3 bases and 0 bases respectively, with 2 bases between them.

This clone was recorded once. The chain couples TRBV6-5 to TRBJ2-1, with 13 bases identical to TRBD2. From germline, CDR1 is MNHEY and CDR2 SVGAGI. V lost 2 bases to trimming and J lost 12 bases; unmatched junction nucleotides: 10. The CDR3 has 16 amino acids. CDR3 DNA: TGTGCCAGCAGTTACACCGGGACTAGCGGGGTCGGTGGGCAGTTCTTC. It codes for CASSYTGTSGVGGQFF.

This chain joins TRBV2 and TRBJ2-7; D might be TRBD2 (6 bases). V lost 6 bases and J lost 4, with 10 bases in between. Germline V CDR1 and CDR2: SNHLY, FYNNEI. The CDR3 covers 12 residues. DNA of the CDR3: TGTGCCAGCAGGCGGGACCCGTACGAGCAGTACTTC. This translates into CASRRDPYEQYF.

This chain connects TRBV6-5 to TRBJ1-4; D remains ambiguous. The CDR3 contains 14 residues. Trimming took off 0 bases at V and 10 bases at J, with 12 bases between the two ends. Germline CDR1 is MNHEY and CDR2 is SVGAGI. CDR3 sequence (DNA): TGTGCCAGCAGTTACTCCCCAATTGAGGGAAAACTGTTTTTT. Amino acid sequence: CASSYSPIEGKLFF.

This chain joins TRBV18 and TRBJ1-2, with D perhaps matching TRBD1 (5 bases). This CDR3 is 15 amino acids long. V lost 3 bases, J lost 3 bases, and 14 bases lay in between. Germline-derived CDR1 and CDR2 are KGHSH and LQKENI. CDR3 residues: CASSPSIDSHYGYTF. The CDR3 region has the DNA TGTGCCAGCTCACCCTCCATCGACAGTCACTATGGCTACACCTTC.

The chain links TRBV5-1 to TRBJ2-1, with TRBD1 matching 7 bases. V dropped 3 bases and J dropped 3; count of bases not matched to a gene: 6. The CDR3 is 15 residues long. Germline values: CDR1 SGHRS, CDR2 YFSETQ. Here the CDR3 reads CASSSTGDVYNEQFF. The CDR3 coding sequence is TGCGCCAGCAGCTCAACAGGGGATGTCTACAATGAGCAGTTCTTC.

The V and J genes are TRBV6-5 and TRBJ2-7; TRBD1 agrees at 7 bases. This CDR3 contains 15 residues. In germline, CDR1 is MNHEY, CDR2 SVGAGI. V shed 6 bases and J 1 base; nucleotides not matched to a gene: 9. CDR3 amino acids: CASSNTGTASYEQYF. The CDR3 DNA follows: TGTGCCAGCAGCAACACCGGGACAGCTTCCTACGAGCAGTACTTC.

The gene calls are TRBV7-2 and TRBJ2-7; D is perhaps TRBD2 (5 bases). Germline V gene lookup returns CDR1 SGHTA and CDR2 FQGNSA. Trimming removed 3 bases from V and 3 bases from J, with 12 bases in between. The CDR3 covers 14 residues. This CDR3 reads CASSFGLGHYEQYF. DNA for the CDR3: TGTGCCAGCAGCTTCGGACTGGGTCACTACGAGCAGTACTTC.